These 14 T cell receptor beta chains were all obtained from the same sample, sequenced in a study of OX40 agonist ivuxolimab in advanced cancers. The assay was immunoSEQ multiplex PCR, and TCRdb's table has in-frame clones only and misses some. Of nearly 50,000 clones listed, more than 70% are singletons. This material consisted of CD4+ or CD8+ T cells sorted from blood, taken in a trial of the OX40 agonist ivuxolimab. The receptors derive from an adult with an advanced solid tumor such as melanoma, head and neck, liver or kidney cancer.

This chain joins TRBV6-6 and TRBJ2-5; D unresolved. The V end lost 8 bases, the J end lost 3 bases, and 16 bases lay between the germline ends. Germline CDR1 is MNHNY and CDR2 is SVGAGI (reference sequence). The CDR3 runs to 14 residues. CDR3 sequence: CASSRSGVEETQYF. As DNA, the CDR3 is TGTGCCAGCTCCCGGTCAGGAGTTGAAGAGACCCAGTACTTC.

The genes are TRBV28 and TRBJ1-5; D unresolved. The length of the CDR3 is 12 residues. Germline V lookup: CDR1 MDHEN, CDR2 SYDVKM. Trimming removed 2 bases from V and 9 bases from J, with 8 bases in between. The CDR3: CASSLIIGPQHF. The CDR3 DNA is TGTGCCAGCAGTTTAATTATCGGGCCCCAGCATTTT.

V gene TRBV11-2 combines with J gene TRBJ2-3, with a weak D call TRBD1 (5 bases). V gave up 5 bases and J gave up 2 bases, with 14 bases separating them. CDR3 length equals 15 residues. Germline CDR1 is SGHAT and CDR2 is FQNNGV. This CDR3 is CASSPRQPITDTQYF. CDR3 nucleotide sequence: TGTGCCAGCAGCCCAAGACAGCCTATCACAGATACGCAGTATTTT.

This CDR3 reads CAWSGDSRGPEKLFF. The CDR3 coding sequence is TGTGCCTGGAGTGGGGACTCCCGTGGTCCTGAAAAACTGTTTTTT. This chain links TRBV30 with TRBJ1-4; D possibly corresponds to TRBD1 (5 bases). Germline V gives CDR1 GTSNPN, CDR2 SVGIG (reference sequence). The V end lost 1 base, the J end lost 7 bases, and 16 bases lay between the germline ends. The CDR3 covers 15 residues.

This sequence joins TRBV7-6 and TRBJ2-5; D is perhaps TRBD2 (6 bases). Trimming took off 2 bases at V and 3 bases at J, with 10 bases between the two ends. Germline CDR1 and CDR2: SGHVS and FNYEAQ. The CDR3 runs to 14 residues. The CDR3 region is CASSLISGEETQYF. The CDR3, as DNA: TGTGCCAGCAGCTTAATTAGCGGAGAAGAGACCCAGTACTTC.

The CDR3 DNA reads as TGTGCCAGCAGTTTGCGCCTTGGGGCCCACGAGCAGTACTTC. Encoded protein: CASSLRLGAHEQYF. V usage is TRBV2 and J usage is TRBJ2-7; the D gene is possibly TRBD1 (5 bases). Trimming took 5 bases from V and 5 from J, leaving 16 bases between them. This CDR3 has 14 amino acids. CDR1 and CDR2 (germline): SNHLY, FYNNEI.

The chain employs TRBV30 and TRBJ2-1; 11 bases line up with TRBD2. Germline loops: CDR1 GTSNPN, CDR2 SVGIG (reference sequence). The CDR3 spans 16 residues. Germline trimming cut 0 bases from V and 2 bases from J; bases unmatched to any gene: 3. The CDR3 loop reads CAWSVRGLAAYNEQFF. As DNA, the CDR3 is TGTGCCTGGAGTGTACGGGGACTAGCGGCCTACAATGAGCAGTTCTTC.

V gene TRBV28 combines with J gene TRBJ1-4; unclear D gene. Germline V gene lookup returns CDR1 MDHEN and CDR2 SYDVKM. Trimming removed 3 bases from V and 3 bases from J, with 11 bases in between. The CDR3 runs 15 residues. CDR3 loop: CASSFYFGSNEKLFF. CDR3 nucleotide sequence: TGTGCCAGCAGTTTCTACTTCGGCTCTAATGAAAAACTGTTTTTT.

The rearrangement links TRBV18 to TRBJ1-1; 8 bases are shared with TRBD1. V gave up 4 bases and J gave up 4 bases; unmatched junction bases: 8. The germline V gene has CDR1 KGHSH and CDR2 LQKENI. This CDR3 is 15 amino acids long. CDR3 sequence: CASSHKQGEGTEAFF. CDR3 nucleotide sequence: TGTGCCAGCTCACACAAACAGGGGGAGGGCACTGAAGCTTTCTTT. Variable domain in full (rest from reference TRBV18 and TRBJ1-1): NAGVMQNPRHLVRRRGQEARLRCSPMKGHSHVYWYRQLPEEGLKFMVYLQKENIIDESGMPKERFSAEFPKEGPSILRIQQVVRGDSAAYFCASSHKQGEGTEAFFGQGTRLTVV.

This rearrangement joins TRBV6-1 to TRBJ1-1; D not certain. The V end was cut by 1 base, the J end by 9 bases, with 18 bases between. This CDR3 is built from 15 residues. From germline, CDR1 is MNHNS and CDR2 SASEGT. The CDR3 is CASSEGGRVGRKAFF. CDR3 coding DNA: TGTGCCAGCAGTGAAGGTGGACGGGTCGGACGGAAAGCTTTCTTT.

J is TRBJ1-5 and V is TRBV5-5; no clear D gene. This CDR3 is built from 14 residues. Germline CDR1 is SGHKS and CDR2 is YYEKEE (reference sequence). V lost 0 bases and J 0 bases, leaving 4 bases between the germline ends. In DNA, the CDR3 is TGTGCCAGCAGCTTGGGGTTTAGCAATCAGCCCCAGCATTTT. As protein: CASSLGFSNQPQHF.

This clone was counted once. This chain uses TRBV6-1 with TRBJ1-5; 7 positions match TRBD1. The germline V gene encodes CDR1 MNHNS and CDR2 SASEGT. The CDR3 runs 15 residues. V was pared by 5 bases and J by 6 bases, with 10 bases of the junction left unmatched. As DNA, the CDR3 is TGTGCCAGCAGTCTAGGACAGGTAGTCGGTCAGCCCCAGCATTTT. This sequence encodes CASSLGQVVGQPQHF.

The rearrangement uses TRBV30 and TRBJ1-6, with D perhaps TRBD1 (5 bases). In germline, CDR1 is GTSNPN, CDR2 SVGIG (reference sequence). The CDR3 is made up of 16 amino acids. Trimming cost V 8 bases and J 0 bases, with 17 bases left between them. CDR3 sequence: CAGQRTPSSYNSPLHF. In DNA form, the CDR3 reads TGTGCCGGACAACGGACACCCAGCTCCTATAATTCACCCCTCCACTTT.

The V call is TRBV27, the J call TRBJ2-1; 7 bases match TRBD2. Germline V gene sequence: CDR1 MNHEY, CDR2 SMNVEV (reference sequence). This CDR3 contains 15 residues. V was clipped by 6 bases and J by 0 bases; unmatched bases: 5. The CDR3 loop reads CASRPGTTSYNEQFF. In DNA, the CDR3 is TGTGCCAGCAGACCCGGGACTACCTCCTACAATGAGCAGTTCTTC.